This TCR beta chain was obtained from a study of T cell responses to AZD1222 COVID-19 vaccine. Study results and caveats: As reported, nearly half of all spike-specific TCRs target variant regions that are unmutated. Repertoire sampling occurred only after the peak T cell response. Vaccination with two AZD1222 doses was followed by a rise in Spike-specific TCR breadth and depth. Donors were largely white British and mainly female; clonal diversity was possibly underestimated.

The J segment lost 3 bases and the V segment lost 0 bases, leaving 1 base of the junction unmatched. Germline V gene data show CDR1 as SQVTM and CDR2 as ANQGSEA. The CDR3 has 14 amino acids. Turning to this clone: What it recognizes is unknown.

The table came from immunoSEQ multiplex PCR; TCRdb's copy has only in-frame clones and leaves some out. The table includes 140,000 to 150,000 clones, more than 85% detected once. This specimen was peripheral blood, taken after recovery from COVID-19. The receptor comes from an adult who had recovered from COVID-19. The rearrangement uses TRBV29-1 and TRBJ2-2, with 7 bases aligning to TRBD1. In DNA form, the CDR3 reads TGCAGCGTTGAAGAGACAGGGTACACCGGGGAGCTGTTTTTT. Translating it yields CSVEETGYTGELFF.